This T cell receptor (beta chain) was captured by sequencing in a study of shared clonotypes between healthy human individuals. Study conclusions and caveats: A handful of donors shared about 4.8% of their naive CD4 clonotypes. Naive subsets tended to show greater estimated richness than memory subsets.

About this clone itself: Its antigen is not identified.

The trim removed 3 bases at V and 3 bases at J, leaving 6 bases unmatched. This CDR3 has 16 amino acids. Germline CDR1 is SEHNR and CDR2 is FQNEAQ (reference sequence). Here immunoSEQ multiplex PCR was the method, and the copy in TCRdb shows in-frame clones only, minus some. The data contain around 1.5 million clones, 95% to 99% of them singletons. The V and J genes are TRBV7-9 and TRBJ2-2, with TRBD2 identical over 8 bases. Specimen: naive CD4+ T cells sorted from blood. Regarding subset: CD45RA+ positively selected. The sequence was collected from a man younger than 45 in good health. CDR3 DNA sequence: TGTGCCAGCAGCTTTCGTAGCGGGACATACACCGGGGAGCTGTTTTTT. Protein product: CASSFRSGTYTGELFF.